The 18 T cell receptor beta chains reported below all come from one sample, sequenced in a study of response to subunit inactivated influenza vaccine. From the RT-PCR reads, TCRdb called clonotypes with MiXCR, one entry per CDR3 protein. This sample carries some 500,000 distinct CDR3 sequences, 16% of them seen once, and the ten largest clones take roughly 3.1%. The starting material was CD4+ T cells sorted from PBMCs, obtained roughly 24 months after vaccination. These receptors all come from a man between 50 and 75 years old who received an inactivated influenza vaccine.

This clonotype has more than one count but fewer than ten. The chain has TRBV28 and TRBJ2-1; 12 bases are a match to TRBD2. Germline trimming cut 6 bases from V and 4 bases from J; bases unmatched to any gene: 4. This CDR3 region has 15 residues. Germline V gives CDR1 MDHEN, CDR2 SYDVKM. The CDR3 is CASRPSGGAYNEQFF. The DNA of the CDR3 is TGTGCCAGCAGGCCTAGCGGGGGGGCTTACAATGAGCAGTTCTTC. Variable domain in full (rest from reference TRBV28 and TRBJ2-1): DVKVTQSSRYLVKRTGEKVFLECVQDMDHENMFWYRQDPGLGLRLIYFSYDVKMKEKGDIPEGYSVSREKKERFSLILESASTNQTSMYLCASRPSGGAYNEQFFGPGTRLTVL.

A few counts support this clonotype. This chain uses TRBV9 with TRBJ2-2; D is uncertain. CDR1 and CDR2 from the germline V gene are SGDLS and YYNGEE. The CDR3 sequence is 13 residues long. The ends were cut back, 3 bases at V and 6 bases at J, with 9 bases in the middle. This CDR3 is CASSDTRAGELFF. The DNA for the CDR3 is TGTGCCAGCAGCGATACCCGCGCCGGGGAGCTGTTTTTT.

CDR3 nucleotide sequence: TGTGCCAGCAGCCAGACTGTTAACTACGAGCAGTACTTC. It yields the protein CASSQTVNYEQYF. This sequence joins TRBV6-2 or TRBV6-3 and TRBJ2-7; D is unclear. V was shortened by 6 bases and J by 3 bases, with 12 bases between the two germline ends. The CDR3 has 13 residues. The germline V gene has CDR1 MNHEY and CDR2 SVGEGT.

This clonotype was detected only a few times. The chain recombines TRBV27 with TRBJ1-2; possibly TRBD1 for D (6 bases). Germline V CDR1 and CDR2: MNHEY, SMNVEV (reference sequence). V lost 3 bases, J lost 5 bases, and 13 bases lay in between. The CDR3 has 14 residues. Here the CDR3 reads CASSFTSGAYGYTF. The CDR3, as DNA: TGTGCCAGCAGTTTCACATCGGGGGCTTATGGCTACACCTTC.

This rearrangement joins TRBV3-1 to TRBJ2-7, with 11 nucleotides matching TRBD1. V was clipped by 8 bases and J by 3 bases; unmatched bases: 6. CDR1 is LGHDT, CDR2 YNNKEL, per germline (reference sequence). The CDR3 runs 14 residues. CDR3 sequence reads: CASGTGTGGYEQYF. CDR3 bases: TGTGCCAGCGGCACGGGGACAGGGGGCTACGAGCAGTACTTC.

This chain joins TRBV20-1 and TRBJ1-5; no firm D call. The germline V gene encodes CDR1 DFQATT and CDR2 SNEGSKA (reference sequence). Trimming took 1 base from V and 0 from J, leaving 7 bases between them. CDR3 length equals 14 residues. CDR3 amino acids: CSARVGNSNQPQHF. Written as DNA, the CDR3 is TGCAGTGCTAGAGTGGGGAATAGCAATCAGCCCCAGCATTTT.

V is TRBV10-3 and J is TRBJ2-3, with a possible D match to TRBD2 (6 bases). CDR3 length: 16 residues. Germline CDR1 ENHRY, CDR2 SYGVKD. V was cut by 4 bases and J by 0 bases, with 14 bases left in between. This CDR3 reads CAISVSSGGSTDTQYF. CDR3 nucleotides: TGTGCCATCAGTGTTAGTAGCGGAGGCAGCACAGATACGCAGTATTTT.

The chain uses TRBV12-5 and TRBJ2-1; 8 bases match TRBD2. The CDR3 has 19 amino acids. V was pared by 0 bases and J by 4 bases, with 14 bases of the junction left unmatched. Per germline, CDR1 LGHNT and CDR2 FRNRAP. The CDR3 region is CASGLVRTHSGIRYNEQFF. In DNA, the CDR3 is TGTGCTAGTGGTTTGGTACGTACCCATAGCGGGATAAGGTACAATGAGCAGTTCTTC. Full variable domain (remainder filled in from reference TRBV12-5 and TRBJ2-1): DARVTQTPRHKVTEMGQEVTMRCQPILGHNTVFWYRQTMMQGLELLAYFRNRAPLDDSGMPKDRFSAEMPDATLATLKIQPSEPRDSAVYFCASGLVRTHSGIRYNEQFFGPGTRLTVL.

The chain couples TRBV20-1 to TRBJ2-5; perhaps TRBD2 as D (6 bases). This CDR3 comprises 13 residues. CDR1 and CDR2 from the germline V gene are DFQATT and SNEGSKA (reference sequence). V was pared by 3 bases and J by 2 bases, with 10 bases between. The CDR3 protein is CSASGGLQETQYF. In nucleotides, the CDR3 is TGCAGTGCTAGCGGGGGTCTACAAGAGACCCAGTACTTC.

The chain carries TRBV12-3 or TRBV12-4 and TRBJ2-2, with 7 nucleotides matching TRBD1. The CDR3 spans 13 residues. Unmatched junction bases numbered 6, after V lost 7 bases and J lost 7 bases. This CDR3 is CASTQGESGELFF. For the CDR3, the DNA is TGTGCCAGCACCCAGGGGGAAAGCGGGGAGCTGTTTTTT.

This clonotype was counted at least ten times. The chain combines TRBV13 with TRBJ1-3; D unclear. Trimming pared 5 bases from V and 1 base from J, leaving 12 bases between. CDR3 length: 15 amino acids. Germline V gene lookup returns CDR1 PRHDT and CDR2 FYEKMQ (reference sequence). Written as DNA, the CDR3 is TGTGCCAGCAGCCCGCGGACGGCTTCTGGAAACACCATATATTTT. Its protein product is CASSPRTASGNTIYF.

This clonotype came up a few times. The CDR3 nucleotides read TGTGCCAGCAGCTTAATGGGAGGGTCCTACAATGAGCAGTTCTTC. Translation: CASSLMGGSYNEQFF. The chain carries TRBV11-1 and TRBJ2-1; 7 bases map to TRBD2. This CDR3 spans 15 amino acids. The germline V gene encodes CDR1 SGHAT and CDR2 FQDESV (reference sequence). J gave up 1 base and V 2 bases, and 2 bases lay outside the gene matches.

The CDR3 nucleotides read TGCAGCGTTGGGGACGGTGAGACCCAGTACTTC. It specifies CSVGDGETQYF. This chain uses TRBV29-1 with TRBJ2-5; D may match TRBD1 or TRBD2 (5 bases each). This CDR3 has 11 residues. Germline CDR1 and CDR2: SQVTM and ANQGSEA. Trimming took 4 bases from V and 5 from J, leaving 8 bases between them.

This clonotype was picked up one time. This chain joins TRBV4-3 and TRBJ2-1; D remains unclear. V gave up 0 bases and J gave up 4 bases, with 10 bases separating them. CDR3 length: 15 residues. CDR1 LGHNA and CDR2 YSLEER come from the germline V gene. The CDR3 DNA reads TGCGCCAGCAGCCAAGATGGGCTAGATTACAATGAGCAGTTCTTC. This codes for CASSQDGLDYNEQFF.

The V call is TRBV12-3 or TRBV12-4, the J call TRBJ2-5, with 9 bases identical to TRBD2. The CDR3 is 17 residues long. J was trimmed by 5 bases and V by 4 bases; bases with no gene match: 14. The CDR3: CASSSGLARPLRETQYF. CDR3 DNA: TGTGCCAGCAGTTCCGGACTAGCGAGACCCTTAAGGGAGACCCAGTACTTC.

The chain recombines TRBV20-1 with TRBJ1-5; D remains ambiguous. The ends were cut back, 3 bases at V and 0 bases at J, with 9 bases in the middle. The CDR3 runs to 14 residues. The germline V gene has CDR1 DFQATT and CDR2 SNEGSKA (reference sequence). CDR3 in DNA: TGCAGTGCTAGGGATGCGGGTAGCAATCAGCCCCAGCATTTT. Residues: CSARDAGSNQPQHF.

Only a few counts were recorded for this clonotype. The chain links TRBV4-2 to TRBJ2-7; 7 bases line up with TRBD1. Trimming at V came to 7 bases and at J to 3 bases, leaving 15 bases not matched to a gene. This CDR3 comprises 16 residues. The germline V gene has CDR1 LGHNA and CDR2 YNFKEQ. CDR3: CASTQNRDSFIYEQYF. CDR3 nucleotide sequence: TGTGCCAGCACTCAAAACCGGGACAGTTTTATCTACGAGCAGTACTTC.

The V and J genes are TRBV2 and TRBJ1-2; possibly TRBD1 for D (5 bases). The CDR3 has 14 residues. Germline values: CDR1 SNHLY, CDR2 FYNNEI. V gave up 6 bases and J gave up 7 bases, with 18 bases separating them. As DNA, the CDR3 is TGTGCCAGCAGCGCCACTGGAAGCAGGGCTGGCTACACCTTC. Amino acids: CASSATGSRAGYTF.